Presented here are 12 T cell receptor beta chains from one specimen sequenced in a study of regulatory T cells in long-lasting Graves disease. Time point denoted: persistent/refractory GD, antithyroid drugs over 5 years with positive TRAb. There was RNA extracted from PBMCs, and the TCR library was made from it. Researchers made TCR beta libraries by using iRepertoire HTBI primers and running Arm-PCR on CDR3 regions. In TCRdb, the multiplex PCR reads were re-called with MiXCR into one record per CDR3 protein. Of around 400,000 distinct CDR3 sequences in the sample, around 24% are singletons; the top ten hold around 24%. Specimen: peripheral blood mononuclear cells (PBMCs), collected when the disease was refractory, from a patient treated with antithyroid drugs. Source of these receptors: a female donor with Graves disease.

This chain connects TRBV27 to TRBJ2-1; 9 nucleotides match TRBD2. CDR1 is MNHEY and CDR2 is SMNVEV in the germline V gene (reference sequence). The CDR3 loop spans 16 amino acids. Losses at the gene ends were 5 bases for V and 5 bases for J; bases not matched to a gene: 10. The CDR3 DNA is TGTGCCAGCAGTCCCTTGGGGGGCGGGAGGGACAATGAGCAGTTCTTC. Amino acids: CASSPLGGGRDNEQFF.

This clonotype was seen at least ten times. V and J are TRBV5-6 and TRBJ2-5; either TRBD1 or TRBD2 may fit D (6 bases each). CDR3 length: 13 amino acids. V was clipped by 1 base and J by 7 bases, with 11 bases between them. Germline CDR1 SGHDT, CDR2 YYEEEE. The CDR3 loop is CASSLTRGGTQYF. In nucleotides, the CDR3 is TGTGCCAGCAGCTTGACCAGGGGAGGGACCCAGTACTTC.

This clonotype has a single count. V is TRBV5-1 and J is TRBJ2-2; tentative D call: TRBD1 (6 bases). This CDR3 comprises 14 residues. The germline CDR1 and CDR2 sequences are SGHRS and YFSETQ. V lost 2 bases and J lost 7, with 12 bases in between. Here the CDR3 reads CASSFQGRDGELFF. The CDR3 coding sequence is TGCGCCAGCAGCTTCCAGGGGAGAGACGGGGAGCTGTTTTTT.

This clonotype was counted at least ten times. The V and J genes are TRBV7-8 and TRBJ2-7; a possible D gene is TRBD1 (5 bases). V was pared by 3 bases and J by 3 bases, with 12 bases between. The CDR3 length is 14 residues. Looked up from germline, CDR1 is SGHVS and CDR2 is FQNEAQ. For the CDR3, the DNA is TGTGCCAGCAGCTTCTTCGGCAGGGACTACGAGCAGTACTTC. Translating gives CASSFFGRDYEQYF.

The chain has TRBV6-5 and TRBJ2-7; TRBD1 matches 9 bases. CDR3 size: 16 residues. J was trimmed by 5 bases and V by 0 bases; bases with no gene match: 8. In germline, CDR1 is MNHEY, CDR2 SVGAGI. The CDR3 region has the DNA TGTGCCAGCAGTTACTCGGACAGGGGATTCCGGGACGAGCAGTACTTC. Translating gives CASSYSDRGFRDEQYF.

This chain connects TRBV5-1 to TRBJ1-2, with D uncertain. The CDR3 consists of 15 residues. V was shortened by 1 base and J by 0 bases, with 10 bases between the two germline ends. In germline, CDR1 is SGHRS, CDR2 YFSETQ. The DNA of the CDR3 is TGCGCCAGCAGCTTGAGGGTATCTTCTAACTATGGCTACACCTTC. It yields the protein CASSLRVSSNYGYTF.

The sample holds many counts of this clonotype. The chain employs TRBV7-2 and TRBJ2-5; D remains ambiguous. V was shortened by 2 bases and J by 4 bases, with 8 bases between the two germline ends. CDR1 is SGHTA and CDR2 is FQGNSA in the germline V gene. The CDR3 covers 13 residues. The CDR3 DNA follows: TGTGCCAGCAGCTTAATTTGGGGAGAGACCCAGTACTTC. This encodes CASSLIWGETQYF.

This clonotype was detected many times. The genes are TRBV28 and TRBJ2-7; TRBD1 agrees at 9 bases. This CDR3 has 16 residues. The germline CDR1 and CDR2 sequences are MDHEN and SYDVKM. The trim removed 7 bases at V and 1 base at J, leaving 11 bases unmatched. The CDR3 bases are TGTGCCAGCAAATCTCAACCGGGACAGGGATCCTACGAGCAGTACTTC. Translation: CASKSQPGQGSYEQYF.

This clonotype has more than one count but fewer than ten. The chain recombines TRBV20-1 with TRBJ1-5; TRBD1 agrees at 7 bases. Germline V CDR1 and CDR2: DFQATT, SNEGSKA (reference sequence). V shed 6 bases and J 9 bases; nucleotides not matched to a gene: 8. The CDR3 loop spans 12 amino acids. The CDR3 DNA sequence: TGCAGTGCCGGGACAGCCACTCGGCCCCAGCATTTT. As protein: CSAGTATRPQHF.

CDR3 nucleotides: TGTGCCTGGAGTCGTAAGGGTGTTGCAGATACGCAGTATTTT. As protein: CAWSRKGVADTQYF. The chain combines TRBV30 with TRBJ2-3; no definite D call. The CDR3 extends over 14 amino acids. Trimming cost V 2 bases and J 4 bases, with 13 bases left between them. Per the germline V gene, CDR1 is GTSNPN and CDR2 is SVGIG (reference sequence).

V and J are TRBV29-1 and TRBJ2-7, with D tentatively TRBD1 (6 bases). The germline V gene encodes CDR1 SQVTM and CDR2 ANQGSEA. Trimming pared 6 bases from V and 6 bases from J, leaving 21 bases between. The CDR3 loop spans 14 amino acids. This chain's CDR3 is CSVARTDYYREQYF. The CDR3 region has the DNA TGCAGCGTCGCCAGGACAGACTATTACCGCGAGCAGTACTTC.

This clonotype was seen repeatedly, ten times or more. The CDR3: CASREGGSNEKLFF. As DNA, the CDR3 is TGTGCCAGCAGGGAGGGGGGTTCTAATGAAAAACTGTTTTTT. The gene calls are TRBV28 and TRBJ1-4; perhaps TRBD1 as D (6 bases). V shed 6 bases and J shed 3 bases, with 11 bases lying between them. Germline V gene sequence: CDR1 MDHEN, CDR2 SYDVKM. This CDR3 has 14 residues.